This entry lists 22 T cell receptor beta chains sequenced from one sample in a study of cytomegalovirus exposure and HLA in healthy donors. Primers: 60 Vbeta forward and 13 Jbeta reverse. Produced via immunoSEQ multiplex PCR; TCRdb's table is partial and in-frame only. The table includes 150,000 to 160,000 clones, about 83% detected once. Specimen: PBMCs. The receptors here all came from a middle-aged woman in good health and CMV-seronegative.

The rearrangement joins TRBV6-1 to TRBJ1-1, with TRBD1 matching over 7 bases. Germline-derived CDR1 and CDR2 are MNHNS and SASEGT. CDR3 size: 14 residues. V was pared by 7 bases and J by 10 bases, with 15 bases of the junction left unmatched. CDR3 in DNA: TGTGCCAGCATACTCACAGGGGAAGAGAAAGGAGCTTTCTTT. Its protein is CASILTGEEKGAFF.

The V gene is TRBV2, the J gene TRBJ2-5; TRBD2 matches at 11 bases. CDR3 length: 19 residues. Germline CDR1 and CDR2: SNHLY and FYNNEI. V shed 4 bases and J 3 bases; nucleotides not matched to a gene: 16. The CDR3 reads CASSVPGTSGPGEEETQYF. The CDR3 nucleotides read TGTGCCAGCAGTGTCCCCGGGACTAGCGGACCGGGGGAAGAAGAGACCCAGTACTTC.

The chain joins TRBV21-1 to TRBJ1-2; the table calls TRBD1, which could not be checked here. TRBV21-1 is an annotated pseudogene. This CDR3 spans 15 amino acids. The CDR3: CASSKPTTGNYGYTF. Written as DNA, the CDR3 is TGTGCCAGCAGCAAACCTACAACAGGGAACTATGGCTACACCTTC.

The chain couples TRBV29-1 to TRBJ1-1; the D gene is possibly TRBD1 (5 bases). The CDR3 is 14 residues long. Germline V gene sequence: CDR1 SQVTM, CDR2 ANQGSEA. V shed 2 bases and J shed 4 bases, with 14 bases lying between them. The CDR3 sequence: CSVESRGTGTEAFF. The CDR3 coding sequence is TGCAGCGTTGAATCCCGGGGGACCGGCACTGAAGCTTTCTTT. The whole variable domain, remainder taken from reference TRBV29-1 and TRBJ1-1, is SAVISQKPSRDICQRGTSLTIQCQVDSQVTMMFWYRQQPGQSLTLIATANQGSEATYESGFVIDKFPISRPNLTFSTLTVSNMSPEDSSIYLCSVESRGTGTEAFFGQGTRLTVV.

This clone turned up a few times. The chain recombines TRBV28 with TRBJ1-6, with 10 bases aligning to TRBD1. Germline-derived CDR1 and CDR2 are MDHEN and SYDVKM. V trimming: 1 base; J trimming: 8 bases; junction bases outside the gene matches: 2. This CDR3 contains 15 residues. CDR3 sequence reads: CASSLSGTGDSPLHF. For the CDR3, the DNA is TGTGCCAGCAGTTTATCGGGGACAGGGGATTCACCCCTCCACTTT.

The genes are TRBV5-4 and TRBJ2-2; possibly TRBD1 for D (6 bases). Trimming left V 4 bases short and J 0 bases short, with 10 bases between. Germline V lookup: CDR1 SGHNT, CDR2 YYREEE (reference sequence). CDR3 length: 15 amino acids. The CDR3 reads CASSRQDTNTGELFF. CDR3 nucleotides: TGTGCCAGCAGCCGACAGGACACGAACACCGGGGAGCTGTTTTTT.

This clone is a singleton in its sample. The V gene is TRBV5-1, the J gene TRBJ2-7, with 10 bases aligning to TRBD1. CDR3 length: 14 amino acids. Germline values: CDR1 SGHRS, CDR2 YFSETQ. The J segment lost 6 bases and the V segment lost 0 bases, leaving 3 bases of the junction unmatched. The CDR3 reads CASSLEGTGAEQYF. The CDR3 DNA sequence: TGCGCCAGCAGCTTGGAGGGGACAGGGGCCGAGCAGTACTTC.

This clone was detected a few times. This chain links TRBV2 with TRBJ2-7; 7 bases are shared with TRBD1. V dropped 9 bases and J dropped 0; count of bases not matched to a gene: 5. Germline CDR1 reads SNHLY; CDR2 reads FYNNEI. The CDR3 consists of 13 residues. The chain's CDR3 is CASETGSSYEQYF. The CDR3 nucleotides read TGTGCCAGTGAGACAGGGAGCTCCTACGAGCAGTACTTC.

V usage is TRBV28 and J usage is TRBJ1-2, with D unclear. CDR3 length equals 13 residues. Germline CDR1 is MDHEN and CDR2 is SYDVKM. The germline V and J ends were trimmed by 5 bases and 8 bases, with 15 bases remaining between them. CDR3 sequence reads: CASSLQVPGGYTF. The CDR3 bases are TGTGCCAGCAGTCTGCAGGTCCCGGGGGGCTACACCTTC.

As to this clone: The same CDR3 can be traced to other DNA sequences in this sample. This chain links TRBV7-9 with TRBJ2-5; D gene ambiguous. Trimming shortened V by 5 bases and J by 2 bases, and 3 bases separated the two germline ends. Germline V gene lookup returns CDR1 SEHNR and CDR2 FQNEAQ (reference sequence). CDR3 length: 11 amino acids. The CDR3, as DNA: TGTGCCAGCAGCCCTCAAGAGACCCAGTACTTC. This encodes CASSPQETQYF.

The chain links TRBV7-9 to TRBJ1-5, with D maybe TRBD1 (5 bases). The CDR3 contains 11 residues. Germline V gives CDR1 SEHNR, CDR2 FQNEAQ (reference sequence). V gave up 5 bases and J gave up 9 bases, with 8 bases separating them. This CDR3 reads CASSGGGPQHF. In DNA, the CDR3 is TGTGCCAGCAGCGGGGGGGGGCCCCAGCATTTT.

The chain couples TRBV30 to TRBJ1-5; a weak D match, TRBD1 (5 bases). V was trimmed by 1 base and J by 6 bases, leaving 13 bases between them. This CDR3 has 14 amino acids. CDR1 is GTSNPN and CDR2 is SVGIG in the germline V gene (reference sequence). The CDR3 sequence: CAWSAPGRPQPQHF. CDR3 DNA: TGTGCCTGGAGTGCCCCAGGGAGGCCTCAGCCCCAGCATTTT.

The chain couples TRBV10-1 to TRBJ2-1; tentative D call: TRBD2 (5 bases). From germline, CDR1 is WNHNN and CDR2 SYGVQD (reference sequence). V gave up 6 bases and J gave up 9 bases, with 18 bases separating them. This CDR3 contains 14 residues. The CDR3 spells CASSRWTESGEQFF. The DNA for the CDR3 is TGCGCCAGCAGCCGCTGGACTGAGTCGGGTGAGCAGTTCTTC.

The chain recombines TRBV2 with TRBJ2-3; 10 nucleotides align to TRBD1. V shed 5 bases and J 7 bases; nucleotides not matched to a gene: 12. This CDR3 region has 16 residues. Germline V gene sequence: CDR1 SNHLY, CDR2 FYNNEI. The CDR3 protein is CASSPTGDRGWNTQYF. The CDR3 nucleotides are TGTGCCAGCAGTCCGACCGGGGACAGGGGTTGGAATACGCAGTATTTT.

The V call is TRBV6-6, the J call TRBJ1-1; 10 bases are a match to TRBD1. CDR3 length: 14 amino acids. Germline loops: CDR1 MNHNY, CDR2 SVGAGI (reference sequence). The J segment lost 5 bases and the V segment lost 3 bases, leaving 3 bases of the junction unmatched. CDR3 in DNA: TGTGCCAGCAGTTATAGGGACAGGGGTACTGAAGCTTTCTTT. Translating it yields CASSYRDRGTEAFF.

The V gene is TRBV27, the J gene TRBJ1-5; 8 bases map to TRBD1. This CDR3 spans 15 amino acids. Trimming removed 2 bases from V and 9 bases from J; junction bases left unmatched: 9. The V gene's germline CDR1 is MNHEY and CDR2 SMNVEV (reference sequence). CDR3 loop: CASSLVGQGITPQHF. The DNA of the CDR3 is TGTGCCAGCAGTTTAGTAGGACAGGGAATTACGCCCCAGCATTTT.

J is TRBJ2-5 and V is TRBV4-1; D may be TRBD1 (5 bases). The end of the DNA fits TRBJ2-7 better, so the J call may be wrong. The germline V gene encodes CDR1 MGHRA and CDR2 YSYEKL. CDR3 size: 16 residues. This CDR3 reads CASSQDLWGTAYEQYF. The CDR3 DNA reads as TGCGCCAGCAGCCAAGATCTCTGGGGCACAGCCTACGAGCAGTACTTC.

The CDR3 protein is CASSSLTGNDYGYTF. CDR3 coding DNA: TGTGCCAGCAGTTCCCTCACGGGGAACGACTATGGCTACACCTTC. The V call is TRBV27, the J call TRBJ1-2; D unclear. The germline CDR1 and CDR2 sequences are MNHEY and SMNVEV (reference sequence). V lost 4 bases to trimming and J lost 3 bases, with 15 bases between them. This CDR3 contains 15 residues.

The chain combines TRBV6-5 with TRBJ1-1; weak D call: TRBD1 (5 bases). The length of the CDR3 is 13 residues. V was pared by 5 bases and J by 7 bases, with 14 bases between. The germline V gene encodes CDR1 MNHEY and CDR2 SVGAGI. As DNA, the CDR3 is TGTGCCAGCAGTCCACGCTCAGGGCGTGAAGCTTTCTTT. It is translated as CASSPRSGREAFF.

This chain connects TRBV7-9 to TRBJ2-1; 7 nucleotides line up with TRBD2. Unmatched junction bases numbered 11, after V lost 5 bases and J lost 1 base. The CDR3 spans 17 residues. CDR1 is SEHNR, CDR2 FQNEAQ, per germline (reference sequence). The CDR3 spells CASSIQSGVSSYNEQFF. DNA of the CDR3: TGTGCCAGCAGCATACAAAGCGGGGTCTCGTCCTACAATGAGCAGTTCTTC.

This rearrangement joins TRBV7-2 to TRBJ2-7, with 10 bases that match TRBD2. With V trimmed by 5 bases and J by 4 bases, 8 bases remained unmatched. The CDR3 is 15 residues long. Looked up from germline, CDR1 is SGHTA and CDR2 is FQGNSA. In DNA, the CDR3 is TGTGCCAGCAGCCGCAGAAGCGGGAGGGTGTACGAGCAGTACTTC. The encoded protein is CASSRRSGRVYEQYF.

The chain couples TRBV7-9 to TRBJ1-2; D remains unclear. This CDR3 has 14 amino acids. V gave up 4 bases and J gave up 4 bases, with 13 bases separating them. Germline V gene sequence: CDR1 SEHNR, CDR2 FQNEAQ (reference sequence). The CDR3 is CASSSVEELYGYTF. CDR3 sequence (DNA): TGTGCCAGCAGCTCCGTCGAGGAACTCTATGGCTACACCTTC.